The present T cell receptor beta chain was sequenced within a study of T cells after yellow fever vaccination. UMIs and a universal primer site were added when TCR cDNA was made by 5'RACE template switching. A single record per CDR3 protein comes from TCRdb applying MiXCR to the 5' RACE reads. Found here are over 250,000 distinct CDR3 sequences, about 4% of them singletons; the top ten hold 20% to 25%. Points on this clonotype: Its specificity is not known.

General study findings and limits: Although the secondary response was weaker, it peaked faster, at day 5 versus 15. Highly abundant clonotypes carried over from the bulk population could end up in FACS-sorted repertoires as contaminants. Clonotypes found in both CD4 and CD8 compartments made up a small share.

The V gene's germline CDR1 is SGDLS and CDR2 YYNGEE. The CDR3 totals 15 residues. V was cut by 4 bases and J by 3 bases, with 11 bases left in between. The sequence derives from a man in his late teens or twenties who received the YFV17D yellow fever vaccine. Sequenced material: PBMCs, taken 5 days after the yellow fever booster vaccination. This chain connects TRBV9 to TRBJ1-6, with a weak D call TRBD1 (6 bases). CDR3 DNA sequence: TGTGCCAGCAGCCTCGGACAGAACTATAATTCACCCCTCCACTTT. It specifies CASSLGQNYNSPLHF.